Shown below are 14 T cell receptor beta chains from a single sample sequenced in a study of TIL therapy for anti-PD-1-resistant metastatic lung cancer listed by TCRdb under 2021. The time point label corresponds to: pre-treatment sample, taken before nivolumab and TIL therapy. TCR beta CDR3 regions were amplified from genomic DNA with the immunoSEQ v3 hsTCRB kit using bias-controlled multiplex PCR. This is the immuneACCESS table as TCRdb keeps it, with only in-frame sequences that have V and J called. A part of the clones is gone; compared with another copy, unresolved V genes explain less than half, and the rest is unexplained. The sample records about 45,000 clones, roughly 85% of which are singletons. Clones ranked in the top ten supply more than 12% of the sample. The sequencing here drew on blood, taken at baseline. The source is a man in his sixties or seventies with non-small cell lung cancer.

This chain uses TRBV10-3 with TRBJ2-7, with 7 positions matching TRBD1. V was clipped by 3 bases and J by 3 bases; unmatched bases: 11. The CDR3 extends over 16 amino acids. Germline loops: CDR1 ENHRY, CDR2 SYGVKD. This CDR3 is CAISDPDRRTFYEQYF. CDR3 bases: TGTGCCATCAGTGACCCGGACAGGAGGACCTTCTACGAGCAGTACTTC.

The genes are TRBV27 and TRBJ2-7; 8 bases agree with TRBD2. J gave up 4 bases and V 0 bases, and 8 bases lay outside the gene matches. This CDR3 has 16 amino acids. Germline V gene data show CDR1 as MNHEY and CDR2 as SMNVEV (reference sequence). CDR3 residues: CASSLSISGGRYEQYF. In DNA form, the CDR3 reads TGTGCCAGCAGTTTATCAATCTCGGGAGGGCGGTACGAGCAGTACTTC.

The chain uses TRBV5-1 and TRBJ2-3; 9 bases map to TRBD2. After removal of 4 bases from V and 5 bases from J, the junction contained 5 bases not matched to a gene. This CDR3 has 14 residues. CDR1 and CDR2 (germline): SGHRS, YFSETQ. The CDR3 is CASSPGLARDTQYF. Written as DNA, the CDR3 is TGCGCCAGCAGCCCCGGACTAGCGCGAGATACGCAGTATTTT.

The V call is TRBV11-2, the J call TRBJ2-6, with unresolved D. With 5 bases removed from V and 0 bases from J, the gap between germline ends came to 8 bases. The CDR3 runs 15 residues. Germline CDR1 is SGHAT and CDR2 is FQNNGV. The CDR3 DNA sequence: TGTGCCAGCAGCGCGAAGAGCTCTGGGGCCAACGTCCTGACTTTC. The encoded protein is CASSAKSSGANVLTF.

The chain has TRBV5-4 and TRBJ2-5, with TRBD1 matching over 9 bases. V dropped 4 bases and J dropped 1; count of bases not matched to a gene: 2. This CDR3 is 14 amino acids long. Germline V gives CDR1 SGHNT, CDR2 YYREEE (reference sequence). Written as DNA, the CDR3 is TGTGCCAGCAGCCCGGGACAGGGCCAAGAGACCCAGTACTTC. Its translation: CASSPGQGQETQYF.

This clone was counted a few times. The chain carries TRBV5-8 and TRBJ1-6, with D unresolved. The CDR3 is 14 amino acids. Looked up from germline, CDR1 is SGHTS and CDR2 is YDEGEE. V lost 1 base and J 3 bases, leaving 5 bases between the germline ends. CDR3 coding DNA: TGTGCCAGCAGCTTGCGGGGCTATAATTCACCCCTCCACTTT. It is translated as CASSLRGYNSPLHF.

CDR3 residues: CASSRPGAGPETQYF. In DNA form, the CDR3 reads TGTGCCAGTAGTAGACCGGGGGCAGGCCCAGAGACCCAGTACTTC. The chain is built from TRBV19 and TRBJ2-5, with D perhaps given as TRBD1 or TRBD2 (6 bases each). Germline V gives CDR1 LNHDA, CDR2 SQIVND (reference sequence). V dropped 4 bases and J dropped 4 bases, with 16 bases sitting between them. This CDR3 has 15 residues. The full variable domain, its missing parts supplied by reference TRBV19 and TRBJ2-5, is DGGITQSPKYLFRKEGQNVTLSCEQNLNHDAMYWYRQDPGQGLRLIYYSQIVNDFQKGDIAEGYSVSREKKESFPLTVTSAQKNPTAFYLCASSRPGAGPETQYFGPGTRLLVL.

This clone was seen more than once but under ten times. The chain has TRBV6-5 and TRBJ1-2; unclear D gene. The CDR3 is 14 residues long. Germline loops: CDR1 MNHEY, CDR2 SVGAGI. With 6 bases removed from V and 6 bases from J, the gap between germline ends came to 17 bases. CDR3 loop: CASSPLRRENGYTF. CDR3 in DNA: TGTGCCAGCAGCCCTCTTAGGCGAGAAAATGGCTACACCTTC.

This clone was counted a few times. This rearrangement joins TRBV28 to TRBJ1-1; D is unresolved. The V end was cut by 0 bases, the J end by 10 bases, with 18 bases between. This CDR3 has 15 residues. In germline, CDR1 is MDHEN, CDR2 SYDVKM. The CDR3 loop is CASSLWTNSRFGAFF. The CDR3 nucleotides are TGTGCCAGCAGTTTATGGACAAACTCAAGATTCGGAGCTTTCTTT.

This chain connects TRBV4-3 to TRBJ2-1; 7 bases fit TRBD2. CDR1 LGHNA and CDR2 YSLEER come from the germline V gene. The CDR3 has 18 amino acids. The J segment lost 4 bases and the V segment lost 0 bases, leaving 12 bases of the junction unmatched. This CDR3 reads CASSQDLRGTNQYNEQFF. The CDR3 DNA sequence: TGCGCCAGCAGCCAAGACCTGAGAGGGACTAACCAATACAATGAGCAGTTCTTC.

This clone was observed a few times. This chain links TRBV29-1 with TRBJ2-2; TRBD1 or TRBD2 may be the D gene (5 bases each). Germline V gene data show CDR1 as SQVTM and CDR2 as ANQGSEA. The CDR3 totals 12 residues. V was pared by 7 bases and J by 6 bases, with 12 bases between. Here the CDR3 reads CSAGTVPGELFF. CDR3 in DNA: TGCAGCGCCGGGACGGTCCCCGGGGAGCTGTTTTTT.

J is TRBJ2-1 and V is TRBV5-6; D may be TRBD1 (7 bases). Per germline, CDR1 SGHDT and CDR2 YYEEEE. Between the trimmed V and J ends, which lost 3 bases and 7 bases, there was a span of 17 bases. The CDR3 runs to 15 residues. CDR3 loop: CASSSDRAGTNEQFF. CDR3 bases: TGTGCCAGCAGCTCTGACAGGGCGGGGACGAATGAGCAGTTCTTC.

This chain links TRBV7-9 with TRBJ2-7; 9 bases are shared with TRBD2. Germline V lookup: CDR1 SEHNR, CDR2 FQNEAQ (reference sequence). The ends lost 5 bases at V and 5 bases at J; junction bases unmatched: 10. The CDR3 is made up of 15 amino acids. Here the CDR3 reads CASSLLAGGRDEQYF. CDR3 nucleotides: TGTGCCAGCAGCCTACTAGCGGGTGGGCGGGACGAGCAGTACTTC.

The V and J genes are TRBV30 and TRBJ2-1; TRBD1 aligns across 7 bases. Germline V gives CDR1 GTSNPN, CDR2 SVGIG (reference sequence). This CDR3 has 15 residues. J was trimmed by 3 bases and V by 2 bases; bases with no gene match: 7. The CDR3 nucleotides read TGTGCCTGGAGTAAGGACAGGATTATCTACAATGAGCAGTTCTTC. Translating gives CAWSKDRIIYNEQFF.